One and the same sample provided the 16 T cell receptor beta chains below, sequenced in a study of shared T cell receptors in the human thymus. TCRdb keeps only in-frame clones here, not all; method: immunoSEQ multiplex PCR. The sample lists hundreds of thousands of clones; more than 70% were seen once. The same data also contributed to another study, on human thymus T cells.

The sample consisted of thymocytes. These receptors came from a boy under two years old with a congenital heart defect.

This clone has only one observation. The chain combines TRBV10-3 with TRBJ2-7; no firm D call. With 5 bases removed from V and 4 bases from J, the gap between germline ends came to 21 bases. There are 16 residues in the CDR3. CDR1 is ENHRY, CDR2 SYGVKD, per germline. CDR3 nucleotides: TGTGCCATCAGTCCCACCCCAACGACGAGACAATACGAGCAGTACTTC. Residues: CAISPTPTTRQYEQYF.

The genes are TRBV18 and TRBJ1-6; TRBD1 matches 12 bases. V gave up 1 base and J gave up 10 bases; unmatched junction bases: 2. Germline CDR1 is KGHSH and CDR2 is LQKENI. The CDR3 covers 15 residues. Here the CDR3 DNA reads TGTGCCAGCTCACCACGGGACAGGGGGCAATCACCCCTCCACTTT. Translation gives CASSPRDRGQSPLHF.

Concerning this clone itself: An end of the junction does not agree with germline; a read error may underlie this. This specimen includes other DNA sequences encoding the same CDR3. The chain has TRBV5-1 and TRBJ1-6; possibly TRBD1 for D (6 bases). Germline-derived CDR1 and CDR2 are SGHRS and YFSETQ. This CDR3 spans 14 amino acids. The CDR3 spells CASSKGTPNSPLHF. CDR3 in DNA: TGCGCCAGCAGCAAAGGGACACCTAATTCCCCCCTCCACTTT.

CDR3 sequence (DNA): TGTGCCAGCAGAAGGGGGTCTAGTCAGACCTACGAGCAGTACTTC. Translated: CASRRGSSQTYEQYF. This rearrangement joins TRBV27 to TRBJ2-7; tentative D call: TRBD1 (6 bases). In germline, CDR1 is MNHEY, CDR2 SMNVEV (reference sequence). V lost 6 bases and J 2 bases, leaving 17 bases between the germline ends. CDR3 length: 15 residues.

The rearrangement uses TRBV29-1 and TRBJ1-4; D remains unclear. Trimming took 1 base from V and 4 from J, leaving 4 bases between them. Germline assignment: CDR1 SQVTM and CDR2 ANQGSEA. The CDR3 is 12 residues long. CDR3 sequence reads: CSVEGDNEKLFF. The DNA of the CDR3 is TGCAGCGTTGAAGGAGATAATGAAAAACTGTTTTTT. Filled out from reference TRBV29-1 and TRBJ1-4, the complete variable domain reads SAVISQKPSRDICQRGTSLTIQCQVDSQVTMMFWYRQQPGQSLTLIATANQGSEATYESGFVIDKFPISRPNLTFSTLTVSNMSPEDSSIYLCSVEGDNEKLFFGSGTQLSVL.

The V call is TRBV29-1, the J call TRBJ2-3, with D maybe TRBD2 (6 bases). The V end lost 2 bases, the J end lost 4 bases, and 13 bases lay between the germline ends. This CDR3 region has 14 residues. The germline gives CDR1 SQVTM, CDR2 ANQGSEA. Written as DNA, the CDR3 is TGCAGCGTTGAAATCGAGGAGGGTGCAGATACGCAGTATTTT. Its protein product is CSVEIEEGADTQYF.

The rearrangement links TRBV28 to TRBJ2-2, with 7 positions matching TRBD2. Germline V gene lookup returns CDR1 MDHEN and CDR2 SYDVKM. Trimming removed 5 bases from V and 8 bases from J; junction bases left unmatched: 5. The CDR3 spans 13 residues. The CDR3 coding sequence is TGTGCCAGCAGTATGAGTAGCGGGGGGGAGCTGTTTTTT. It codes for CASSMSSGGELFF.

The rearrangement joins TRBV9 to TRBJ2-1; TRBD2 matches 8 bases. Germline V gene lookup returns CDR1 SGDLS and CDR2 YYNGEE. The CDR3 length is 16 residues. V shed 1 base and J 7 bases; nucleotides not matched to a gene: 10. The CDR3 DNA sequence: TGTGCCAGCAGCGTAACTTACGGGAGGGCGGGGAATGAGCAGTTCTTC. Protein product: CASSVTYGRAGNEQFF.

The gene calls are TRBV5-1 and TRBJ2-7; D not certain. The CDR3 sequence is 13 residues long. Trimming stripped 0 bases from V and 3 bases from J, with 7 bases between. The V gene's germline CDR1 is SGHRS and CDR2 YFSETQ. The chain's CDR3 is CASSLESYYEQYF. In DNA, the CDR3 is TGCGCCAGCAGCTTGGAATCCTACTACGAGCAGTACTTC. Supplemented by reference TRBV5-1 and TRBJ2-7, the full variable domain reads KAGVTQTPRYLIKTRGQQVTLSCSPISGHRSVSWYQQTPGQGLQFLFEYFSETQRNKGNFPGRFSGRQFSNSRSEMNVSTLELGDSALYLCASSLESYYEQYFGPGTRLTVT.

The genes are TRBV7-9 and TRBJ2-6; the D is unclear. Germline V gene lookup returns CDR1 SEHNR and CDR2 FQNEAQ (reference sequence). V was cut by 5 bases and J by 1 base, with 12 bases left in between. The CDR3 runs to 16 residues. CDR3 residues: CASSPQALSGANVLTF. The CDR3 nucleotides are TGTGCCAGCAGCCCCCAGGCCCTATCTGGGGCCAACGTCCTGACTTTC.

This chain uses TRBV28 with TRBJ1-1; 8 bases agree with TRBD1. The CDR3 extends over 15 amino acids. The germline CDR1 and CDR2 sequences are MDHEN and SYDVKM. V shed 5 bases, J shed 4 bases, and the junction held 9 bases outside the gene matches. The CDR3 nucleotides are TGTGCCAGCAGTCCACGACAGGGGAAGGGCACTGAAGCTTTCTTT. Translating gives CASSPRQGKGTEAFF. Drawing the rest from reference TRBV28 and TRBJ1-1, the complete variable domain is DVKVTQSSRYLVKRTGEKVFLECVQDMDHENMFWYRQDPGLGLRLIYFSYDVKMKEKGDIPEGYSVSREKKERFSLILESASTNQTSMYLCASSPRQGKGTEAFFGQGTRLTVV.

The CDR3 sequence is CASSARQGVSYEQYF. The CDR3 DNA reads as TGTGCCAGCAGCGCCCGACAGGGGGTCTCCTACGAGCAGTACTTC. This chain links TRBV9 with TRBJ2-7; 9 nucleotides agree with TRBD1. Per germline, CDR1 SGDLS and CDR2 YYNGEE. V shed 3 bases and J 0 bases; nucleotides not matched to a gene: 4. CDR3 length equals 15 residues.

DNA of the CDR3: TGCGCCAGCAGCCAAGCCCCCCTAAAGGGGTCCTATGGCTACACCTTC. Encoded protein: CASSQAPLKGSYGYTF. The V and J genes are TRBV4-3 and TRBJ1-2, with D perhaps matching TRBD1 (5 bases). CDR1 is LGHNA and CDR2 is YSLEER in the germline V gene. V was pared by 1 base and J by 4 bases, with 16 bases between. The length of the CDR3 is 16 residues.

The chain combines TRBV6-1 with TRBJ1-1; possibly TRBD1 for D (5 bases). The CDR3 is 10 residues long. CDR1 and CDR2 (germline): MNHNS, SASEGT. CDR3 DNA: TGTGTGGGGGGGAACACTGAAGCTTTCTTT. This codes for CVGGNTEAFF.

The chain joins TRBV27 to TRBJ2-7; the match to TRBD2 covers 11 bases. This CDR3 has 17 amino acids. Germline loops: CDR1 MNHEY, CDR2 SMNVEV (reference sequence). V shed 2 bases, J shed 4 bases, and the junction held 10 bases outside the gene matches. CDR3: CASSLPSGRKGRYEQYF. The DNA for the CDR3 is TGTGCCAGCAGTTTACCTAGCGGGAGGAAGGGGAGATACGAGCAGTACTTC.

The V gene is TRBV15, the J gene TRBJ1-4; a possible D gene is TRBD1 (5 bases). Trimming pared 6 bases from V and 8 bases from J, leaving 16 bases between. Germline V lookup: CDR1 LNHNV, CDR2 YYDKDF (reference sequence). The length of the CDR3 is 14 residues. For the CDR3, the DNA is TGTGCCACCAGTAGTGGGGCAGGAGGGGAAAAACTGTTTTTT. It translates to CATSSGAGGEKLFF.